These 23 T cell receptor beta chains originate from one sample sequenced in a study of blood T cell repertoires in COVID-19. Here immunoSEQ multiplex PCR was the method, and the copy in TCRdb shows in-frame clones only, minus some. The data contain 75,000 to 90,000 clones, around 85% of them singletons. Sequenced sample: peripheral blood. Receptor source: a man older than 75 with active or convalescent COVID-19.

The chain has TRBV18 and TRBJ1-5, with D unresolved. V dropped 3 bases and J dropped 3 bases, with 9 bases sitting between them. CDR3 size: 14 residues. CDR1 and CDR2 (germline): KGHSH, LQKENI. CDR3 in DNA: TGTGCCAGCTCACCTAAAACAGACAATCAGCCCCAGCATTTT. Encoded protein: CASSPKTDNQPQHF.

The J gene is TRBJ1-3, the V gene TRBV25-1; TRBD1 is a possible D gene (6 bases). With 2 bases removed from V and 3 bases from J, the gap between germline ends came to 14 bases. Germline V CDR1 and CDR2: MGHDK, SYGVNS. The CDR3 spans 16 residues. CDR3 DNA sequence: TGTGCCAGCAGTGAAGAGGTGGGGGCAGGTGGAAACACCATATATTTT. This translates into CASSEEVGAGGNTIYF.

The sample holds a few counts of this clone. V is TRBV5-1 and J is TRBJ2-2, with a tentative D call TRBD2 (6 bases). The V end lost 4 bases, the J end lost 4 bases, and 8 bases lay between the germline ends. CDR3 size: 13 residues. The germline V gene has CDR1 SGHRS and CDR2 YFSETQ. CDR3 sequence reads: CASSPEGTGELFF. In DNA form, the CDR3 reads TGCGCCAGCAGCCCGGAGGGCACCGGGGAGCTGTTTTTT.

V usage is TRBV6-5 and J usage is TRBJ2-5; 8 nucleotides agree with TRBD1. The CDR3 consists of 14 residues. The ends lost 5 bases at V and 5 bases at J; junction bases unmatched: 7. The germline V gene encodes CDR1 MNHEY and CDR2 SVGAGI. CDR3 DNA: TGTGCCAGCAGTCGGGGGACAGGCTGGGAGACCCAGTACTTC. Translation: CASSRGTGWETQYF.

The chain has TRBV10-2 and TRBJ2-7, with 7 bases aligning to TRBD1. The CDR3 covers 15 residues. The trim removed 7 bases at V and 0 bases at J, leaving 9 bases unmatched. Germline V lookup: CDR1 WSHSY, CDR2 SAAADI. The CDR3 nucleotides are TGCGCCAGCAAGAGAGACAGGGAAAGCTCCTACGAGCAGTACGTC. This sequence encodes CASKRDRESSYEQYV.

CDR3 sequence: CASSSGTSGRAWSKNIQYF. As DNA, the CDR3 is TGTGCCAGCAGCTCCGGGACTAGCGGGAGGGCCTGGAGCAAAAACATTCAGTACTTC. The chain employs TRBV7-8 and TRBJ2-4; 16 nucleotides align to TRBD2. The V gene end was trimmed by 4 bases and the J gene end by 3 bases; junction bases not matched to a gene: 9. There are 19 residues in the CDR3. Germline V gives CDR1 SGHVS, CDR2 FQNEAQ. The full variable domain, with the rest looked up from reference TRBV7-8 and TRBJ2-4, is GAGVSQSPRYKVAKRGQDVALRCDPISGHVSLFWYQQALGQGPEFLTYFQNEAQLDKSGLPSDRFFAERPEGSVSTLKIQRTQQEDSAVYLCASSSGTSGRAWSKNIQYFGAGTRLSVL.

The chain recombines TRBV3-1 (or the pseudogene TRBV3-2) with TRBJ1-1; D remains ambiguous. The germline V gene encodes CDR1 LGHDT and CDR2 YNNKEL (reference sequence). V was shortened by 3 bases and J by 12 bases, with 14 bases between the two germline ends. The CDR3 sequence is 12 residues long. The CDR3 loop is CASSQGSTRPFF. CDR3 nucleotides: TGTGCCAGCAGCCAGGGGAGTACCCGACCTTTCTTT.

The V call is TRBV6-5, the J call TRBJ1-1; 7 nucleotides match TRBD1. The junction had 7 bases not matched to a gene; V was cut back by 6 bases and J by 3 bases. Germline assignment: CDR1 MNHEY and CDR2 SVGAGI. The CDR3 covers 14 residues. This chain's CDR3 is CASRTQGTYTEAFF. In DNA form, the CDR3 reads TGTGCCAGCAGAACACAGGGGACATACACTGAAGCTTTCTTT.

The chain links TRBV28 to TRBJ1-5; weak D call: TRBD1 (5 bases). Deletions cut 6 bases from V and 2 bases from J, with 17 bases between. Germline V lookup: CDR1 MDHEN, CDR2 SYDVKM. This CDR3 has 16 residues. CDR3 amino acids: CASSSPAGGGNQPQHF. Here the CDR3 DNA reads TGTGCCAGCAGCTCCCCGGCGGGGGGTGGCAATCAGCCCCAGCATTTT.

The chain couples TRBV25-1 to TRBJ2-3; D possibly corresponds to TRBD1 (7 bases). V was clipped by 8 bases and J by 2 bases, with 17 bases between them. CDR1 and CDR2 (germline): MGHDK, SYGVNS. CDR3 length: 15 amino acids. The CDR3 loop reads CASWGAGQPTDTQYF. In nucleotides, the CDR3 is TGTGCCAGCTGGGGGGCGGGACAGCCCACAGATACGCAGTATTTT. Full variable domain (rest looked up from reference TRBV25-1 and TRBJ2-3): EADIYQTPRYLVIGTGKKITLECSQTMGHDKMYWYQQDPGMELHLIHYSYGVNSTEKGDLSSESTVSRIRTEHFPLTLESARPSHTSQYLCASWGAGQPTDTQYFGPGTRLTVL.

V usage is TRBV6-5 and J usage is TRBJ2-3, with D uncertain. Germline CDR1 is MNHEY and CDR2 is SVGAGI. CDR3 length: 14 residues. DNA of the CDR3: TGTGCGACCACGAGGTCCTCTAGCACAGATACGCAGTATTTT. Translated, it gives CATTRSSSTDTQYF.

This clone was counted a single time. The chain recombines TRBV10-3 with TRBJ1-2; D remains ambiguous. Trimming pared 5 bases from V and 1 base from J, leaving 8 bases between. Germline assignment: CDR1 ENHRY and CDR2 SYGVKD. CDR3 length equals 13 residues. CDR3 DNA sequence: TGTGCCATCAGTTCAGATTTTAACTATGGCTACACCTTC. This gives the protein CAISSDFNYGYTF.

This clone was found once. The chain links TRBV7-8 to TRBJ1-1; a weak D match, TRBD1 (5 bases). CDR1 and CDR2 (germline): SGHVS, FQNEAQ. The CDR3 covers 14 residues. The germline V and J ends were trimmed by 4 bases and 4 bases, with 13 bases remaining between them. CDR3 sequence: CASSSQGGVTEAFF. CDR3 DNA: TGTGCCAGCAGCTCGCAGGGAGGGGTCACTGAAGCTTTCTTT.

Only a few counts were recorded for this clone. The genes are TRBV12-5 and TRBJ2-4; TRBD2 aligns across 7 bases. The CDR3 runs to 15 residues. J gave up 3 bases and V 3 bases, and 5 bases lay outside the gene matches. CDR1 is LGHNT, CDR2 FRNRAP, per germline. CDR3 bases: TGTGCTAGTGGTTTCTGGGGGAGGGACAAAAACATTCAGTACTTC. Translated, it gives CASGFWGRDKNIQYF.

This clone was observed once. The chain joins TRBV19 to TRBJ1-4; 11 nucleotides match TRBD1. Germline lookup yields CDR1 LNHDA and CDR2 SQIVND (reference sequence). This CDR3 is 15 amino acids long. After removal of 3 bases from V and 7 bases from J, the junction contained 4 bases not matched to a gene. This CDR3 is CASSIGDRGFEKLFF. DNA of the CDR3: TGTGCCAGTAGTATCGGGGACAGGGGGTTTGAAAAACTGTTTTTT.

This chain connects TRBV12-3 or TRBV12-4 to TRBJ1-2; D might be TRBD1 (6 bases). The CDR3 runs to 13 residues. V was pared by 6 bases and J by 8 bases, with 16 bases between. This CDR3 reads CASSPQGLVGYTF. In nucleotides, the CDR3 is TGTGCCAGCAGCCCACAGGGTTTAGTCGGCTACACCTTC.

The genes are TRBV4-1 and TRBJ2-1; TRBD2 aligns across 10 bases. With 0 bases clipped from V and 7 bases from J, the junction kept 9 bases outside the gene matches. Germline-derived CDR1 and CDR2 are MGHRA and YSYEKL. This CDR3 has 17 residues. The DNA for the CDR3 is TGCGCCAGCAGCCAAGATCGACGAGCGGGAGGGTGGAATGAGCAGTTCTTC. Translated: CASSQDRRAGGWNEQFF.

This clone was seen a handful of times. The chain couples TRBV28 to TRBJ1-5; TRBD1 might be the D (5 bases). V was clipped by 6 bases and J by 2 bases, with 14 bases between them. The CDR3 runs 15 residues. CDR1 is MDHEN, CDR2 SYDVKM, per germline. The chain's CDR3 is CASRGFGGGNQPQHF. As DNA, the CDR3 is TGTGCCAGCAGGGGGTTTGGGGGGGGCAATCAGCCCCAGCATTTT.

This clone was recorded a few times. The CDR3 nucleotides read TGTGCCAGCAGCTCACAAGCCGGGAACGGGGAGCTGTTTTTT. Amino acids: CASSSQAGNGELFF. This chain uses TRBV11-2 with TRBJ2-2; weak D call: TRBD2 (5 bases). Germline V CDR1 and CDR2: SGHAT, FQNNGV. The CDR3 consists of 14 residues. Trimming left V 4 bases short and J 7 bases short, with 13 bases between. The entire variable domain, with the rest obtained from reference TRBV11-2 and TRBJ2-2, is as follows: EAGVAQSPRYKIIEKRQSVAFWCNPISGHATLYWYQQILGQGPKLLIQFQNNGVVDDSQLPKDRFSAERLKGVDSTLKIQPAKLEDSAVYLCASSSQAGNGELFFGEGSRLTVL.

The gene calls are TRBV7-7 and TRBJ2-5; 10 bases match TRBD1. Germline V CDR1 and CDR2: SSHAT, FNYEAQ (reference sequence). CDR3 length equals 16 residues. The junction had 8 bases not matched to a gene; V was cut back by 2 bases and J by 5 bases. The CDR3 nucleotides read TGTGCCAGCAGCTTACGACAGGGGGCCGTGTTGGAGACCCAGTACTTC. As protein: CASSLRQGAVLETQYF.

This clone was observed a few times. The V gene is TRBV11-1, the J gene TRBJ1-3, with 8 bases matching TRBD1. V trimming: 5 bases; J trimming: 2 bases; junction bases outside the gene matches: 8. This CDR3 contains 16 residues. Germline values: CDR1 SGHAT, CDR2 FQDESV (reference sequence). This CDR3 reads CASSHPDRGAGNTIYF. The CDR3 DNA reads as TGTGCCAGCAGCCATCCAGACAGGGGTGCTGGAAACACCATATATTTT.

The rearrangement joins TRBV19 to TRBJ2-6, with 11 positions matching TRBD1. Trimming cost V 0 bases and J 2 bases; bases outside gene matches: 0. Per germline, CDR1 LNHDA and CDR2 SQIVND (reference sequence). The CDR3 runs 17 residues. The CDR3 is CASSIEGQGAGANVLTF. The CDR3 coding sequence is TGTGCCAGTAGTATAGAGGGACAGGGGGCTGGGGCCAACGTCCTGACTTTC.

Only a few counts were recorded for this clone. The gene calls are TRBV5-6 and TRBJ1-6, with TRBD1 matching over 11 bases. Germline assignment: CDR1 SGHDT and CDR2 YYEEEE. The CDR3 extends over 13 amino acids. V was pared by 7 bases and J by 15 bases, with 9 bases of the junction left unmatched. The CDR3 reads CASGRDRGILLHF. DNA for the CDR3: TGTGCCAGCGGCCGGGACAGGGGGATTCTCCTCCACTTT.